The TCR beta chain under discussion was sequenced for a study of blood T cell repertoires in COVID-19. Turning to the study itself: PBMCs, B-cell-depleted T cells, or T cells provided the cDNA or gDNA that made up the material.

TCRdb's copy holds only in-frame clones and misses some; the assay was immunoSEQ multiplex PCR. The sample consists of some 140,000 clones, 79% of them appearing once. This clone was observed a few times. Germline CDR1 reads LNHDA; CDR2 reads SQIVND (reference sequence). The CDR3 runs to 15 residues. V gave up 7 bases and J gave up 2 bases; unmatched junction bases: 9. This receptor was obtained from a man between 60 and 75 years old with acute or convalescent COVID-19. The chain carries TRBV19 and TRBJ1-1; TRBD1 agrees at 8 bases. Sequenced: peripheral blood. CDR3 DNA sequence: TGTGCCAGTACCCAATTACAGGGGGTAAACACTGAAGCTTTCTTT. This translates into CASTQLQGVNTEAFF. Complete variable domain (other parts from reference TRBV19 and TRBJ1-1): DGGITQSPKYLFRKEGQNVTLSCEQNLNHDAMYWYRQDPGQGLRLIYYSQIVNDFQKGDIAEGYSVSREKKESFPLTVTSAQKNPTAFYLCASTQLQGVNTEAFFGQGTRLTVV.